A selection of T cell receptor beta chains follows, all from one sample in a study of blood T cell repertoires in COVID-19. Some clones are missing from TCRdb's copy, which holds only in-frame ones; the method was immunoSEQ multiplex PCR. The profile shows about 220,000 clones, roughly 89% of them singletons. The sequenced sample was peripheral blood. The receptors come from a man under 40 who had recovered from COVID-19. Both conserved end residues are part of each CDR3. The order of the fields is D gene, J gene, clone size, CDR3 length, V gene, CDR3 protein, CDR3 DNA. The D gene is left open where the match is weak. Some rows mark clone size as missing; the rest say once, few, many or name a class of expanded clone.

D: TRBD1
J: TRBJ2-7
size: -
length: 15
V: TRBV6-5
CDR3: CASSSRTGGSYEQYF
DNA: TGTGCCAGCAGTTCCAGGACAGGGGGGTCCTACGAGCAGTACTTC

D: TRBD1
J: TRBJ1-2
size: -
length: 15
V: TRBV4-2
CDR3: CASSQATGGLYGYTF
DNA: TGTGCCAGCAGCCAAGCGACAGGGGGGCTTTATGGCTACACCTTC

D: -
J: TRBJ1-2
size: -
length: 14
V: TRBV7-2
CDR3: CASSLDGGHYGYTF
DNA: TGTGCCAGCAGCTTAGACGGGGGGCACTATGGCTACACCTTC

D: -
J: TRBJ1-2
size: -
length: 16
V: TRBV14
CDR3: CASSQARGSGRYGYTF
DNA: TGTGCCAGCAGCCAAGCCCGGGGTTCGGGTCGCTATGGCTACACCTTC

D: TRBD1
J: TRBJ1-3
size: -
length: 15
V: TRBV6-4
CDR3: CASSAPGTGRNTIYF
DNA: TGTGCCAGCAGTGCCCCCGGGACAGGGAGAAACACCATATATTTT

D: -
J: TRBJ1-1
size: -
length: 13
V: TRBV11-3
CDR3: CASSLDLRTEAFF
DNA: TGTGCCAGCAGCTTAGATTTACGGACTGAAGCTTTCTTT

D: -
J: TRBJ1-5
size: -
length: 15
V: TRBV6-5
CDR3: CASSSLASSNQPQHF
DNA: TGTGCCAGCAGTTCCCTTGCGTCGAGCAATCAGCCCCAGCATTTT

D: -
J: TRBJ2-2
size: -
length: 13
V: TRBV12-5
CDR3: CASGLGGAGELFF
DNA: TGTGCTAGTGGTTTGGGGGGCGCGGGGGAGCTGTTTTTT

D: TRBD1
J: TRBJ2-2
size: -
length: 16
V: TRBV11-3
CDR3: CASSLRAGGNTGELFF
DNA: TGTGCCAGCAGCTTAAGGGCAGGGGGCAACACCGGGGAGCTGTTTTTT

D: -
J: TRBJ1-2
size: -
length: 15
V: TRBV3-1/TRBV3-2
CDR3: CASSPTSTGNYGYTF
DNA: TGTGCCAGCAGCCCCACAAGCACAGGGAACTATGGCTACACCTTC

D: TRBD1
J: TRBJ2-1
size: -
length: 16
V: TRBV2
CDR3: CASSGSDRETYNEQFF
DNA: TGTGCCAGCAGTGGATCGGACAGGGAAACCTACAATGAGCAGTTCTTC

D: TRBD2
J: TRBJ2-1
size: -
length: 17
V: TRBV10-2
CDR3: CASSDRASGGRYNEQFF
DNA: TGCGCCAGCAGTGATCGGGCTAGCGGGGGGAGGTACAATGAGCAGTTCTTC

D: -
J: TRBJ2-7
size: -
length: 13
V: TRBV11-2
CDR3: CASRSTASYEQYF
DNA: TGTGCCAGCAGATCGACAGCCTCCTACGAGCAGTACTTC

D: TRBD2
J: TRBJ2-5
size: -
length: 16
V: TRBV29-1
CDR3: CSVDGLWRGDKETQYF
DNA: TGCAGCGTTGACGGGTTATGGCGGGGGGACAAAGAGACCCAGTACTTC

D: -
J: TRBJ2-4
size: -
length: 13
V: TRBV12-3/TRBV12-4
CDR3: CASSFVPGNIQYF
DNA: TGTGCCAGCAGTTTTGTCCCAGGGAACATTCAGTACTTC

D: TRBD1
J: TRBJ1-1
size: -
length: 14
V: TRBV5-1
CDR3: CASSGQGAGTEAFF
DNA: TGCGCCAGCAGCGGTCAGGGGGCCGGCACTGAAGCTTTCTTT

D: TRBD2
J: TRBJ2-1
size: -
length: 12
V: TRBV18
CDR3: CASSGEGYEQFF
DNA: TGTGCCAGCTCCGGGGAGGGCTATGAGCAGTTCTTC

D: -
J: TRBJ2-3
size: -
length: 17
V: TRBV4-2
CDR3: CASSQDLDSGYLDTQYF
DNA: TGTGCCAGCAGCCAAGACCTAGATAGCGGTTACTTAGATACGCAGTATTTT

D: TRBD1
J: TRBJ2-1
size: -
length: 14
V: TRBV7-9
CDR3: CASSLWTGSGEQFF
DNA: TGTGCCAGCAGCTTGTGGACAGGGTCCGGGGAGCAGTTCTTC

D: -
J: TRBJ1-4
size: -
length: 14
V: TRBV5-1
CDR3: CASSLAQGFEKLFF
DNA: TGCGCCAGCAGCTTGGCTCAGGGTTTTGAAAAACTGTTTTTT

D: -
J: TRBJ1-2
size: -
length: 17
V: TRBV5-6
CDR3: CASALRGVLYSSYGYTF
DNA: TGTGCCAGCGCTCTACGGGGGGTACTCTATTCCTCTTATGGCTACACCTTC

D: TRBD2
J: TRBJ2-7
size: few
length: 15
V: TRBV6-5
CDR3: CASSYGLAGSYEQYF
DNA: TGTGCCAGCAGTTACGGACTAGCGGGTTCCTACGAGCAGTACTTC

D: -
J: TRBJ2-7
size: -
length: 16
V: TRBV6-1
CDR3: CASSEYLGPLTSEQYF
DNA: TGTGCCAGCAGTGAATATCTGGGGCCGCTCACCTCCGAGCAGTACTTC

D: TRBD1
J: TRBJ1-3
size: -
length: 16
V: TRBV4-1
CDR3: CASSQDPRGLGNTIYF
DNA: TGCGCCAGCAGCCAAGATCCCAGGGGGCTAGGGAACACCATATATTTT

D: -
J: TRBJ1-1
size: -
length: 13
V: TRBV9
CDR3: CASSVSRNTEAFF
DNA: TGTGCCAGCAGCGTCTCTCGTAACACTGAAGCTTTCTTT

D: -
J: TRBJ2-5
size: -
length: 15
V: TRBV5-1
CDR3: CASSLGQGLQETQYF
DNA: TGCGCCAGCAGCTTGGGACAGGGACTCCAAGAGACCCAGTACTTC

D: -
J: TRBJ2-7
size: few
length: 15
V: TRBV3-1/TRBV3-2
CDR3: CASSQVLREGGEQYF
DNA: TGTGCCAGCAGCCAAGTTCTTAGGGAAGGGGGAGAGCAGTACTTC

D: TRBD1
J: TRBJ2-7
size: -
length: 15
V: TRBV18
CDR3: CASSPGSAGGYEQYF
DNA: TGTGCCAGCTCACCAGGGTCGGCAGGGGGCTACGAGCAGTACTTC

D: TRBD2
J: TRBJ2-5
size: -
length: 17
V: TRBV2
CDR3: CASSDFRLAGTGETQYF
DNA: TGTGCCAGCAGTGATTTTCGACTAGCGGGGACCGGGGAGACCCAGTACTTC

D: -
J: TRBJ1-5
size: -
length: 17
V: TRBV6-1
CDR3: CASSETGGIDSNQPQHF
DNA: TGTGCCAGCAGTGAGACTGGGGGCATCGATAGCAATCAGCCCCAGCATTTT

D: TRBD1
J: TRBJ2-1
size: -
length: 14
V: TRBV10-2
CDR3: CATSTGEFNNEQFF
DNA: TGCGCCACCTCGACAGGGGAATTCAACAATGAGCAGTTCTTC

D: -
J: TRBJ2-2
size: -
length: 17
V: TRBV6-9
CDR3: CASSYGRDIMNTGELFF
DNA: TGTGCCAGCAGTTACGGTAGAGACATCATGAACACCGGGGAGCTGTTTTTT

D: -
J: TRBJ1-6
size: few
length: 14
V: TRBV4-2
CDR3: CASSRRTDNSPLHF
DNA: TGTGCCAGCAGCCGAAGGACTGATAATTCACCCCTCCACTTT